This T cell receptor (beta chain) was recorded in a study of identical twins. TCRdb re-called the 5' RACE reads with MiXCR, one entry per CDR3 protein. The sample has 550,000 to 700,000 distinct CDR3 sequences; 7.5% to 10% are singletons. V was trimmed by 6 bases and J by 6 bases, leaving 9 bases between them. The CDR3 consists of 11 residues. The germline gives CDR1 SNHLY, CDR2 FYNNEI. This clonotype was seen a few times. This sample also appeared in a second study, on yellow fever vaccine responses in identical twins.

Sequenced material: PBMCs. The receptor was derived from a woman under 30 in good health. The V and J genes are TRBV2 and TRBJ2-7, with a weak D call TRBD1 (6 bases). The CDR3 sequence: CASSTGFEQYF. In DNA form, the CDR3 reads TGTGCCAGCAGCACAGGGTTCGAGCAGTACTTC.